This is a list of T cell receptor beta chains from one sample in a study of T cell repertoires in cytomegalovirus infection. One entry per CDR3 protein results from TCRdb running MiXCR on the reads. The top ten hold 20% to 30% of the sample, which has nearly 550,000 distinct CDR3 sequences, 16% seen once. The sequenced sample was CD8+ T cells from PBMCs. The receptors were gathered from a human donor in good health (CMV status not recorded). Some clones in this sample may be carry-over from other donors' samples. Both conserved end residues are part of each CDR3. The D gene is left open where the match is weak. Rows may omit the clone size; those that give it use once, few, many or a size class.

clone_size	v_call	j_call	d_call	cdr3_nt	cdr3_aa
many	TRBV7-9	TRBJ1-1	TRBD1	TGTGCCAGCAGCTCCGGGACAGGGTTCGAAGCTTTCTTT	CASSSGTGFEAFF
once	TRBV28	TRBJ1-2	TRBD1	TGTGCCATTTCTACAGGGGTTGTCACCTTC	CAISTGVVTF
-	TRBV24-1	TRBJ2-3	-	TGTGCCACCAGTGATTCGACCTGGGAACGCACAGATACGCAGTATTTT	CATSDSTWERTDTQYF
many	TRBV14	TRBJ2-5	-	TGTGCCAGCAGCCAAGGGGACGCGACAGGGGACTACGAAGGTACCCAGTACTTC	CASSQGDATGDYEGTQYF
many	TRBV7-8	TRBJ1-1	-	TGTGCCAGCAGCTCTCGAACAGAAGGGGACACTGAAGCTTTCTTT	CASSSRTEGDTEAFF
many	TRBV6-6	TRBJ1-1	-	TGTGCCAGCATTGGGACCTCCGAGGGGAACACTGAAGCTTTCTTT	CASIGTSEGNTEAFF
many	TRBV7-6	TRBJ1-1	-	TGTGCCAGCAGCCCATCTTATGGGGTTTGGGTGAACACTGAAGCTTTCTTT	CASSPSYGVWVNTEAFF
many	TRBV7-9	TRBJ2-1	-	TGTGCCAGCAGCTTACGAGCGGGCTTCAAGATCTCCTACAATGAGCAGTTCTTC	CASSLRAGFKISYNEQFF
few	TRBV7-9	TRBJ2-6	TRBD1	TGTGCCAGCAGCTCAATTACCCGACAGGGCCAAAGCTCTGGGGCCAACGTCCTGACTTTC	CASSSITRQGQSSGANVLTF
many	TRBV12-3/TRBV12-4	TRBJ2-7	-	TGTGCCAGCAGTCCAGGACAACCCGGCGAGCAGTACTTC	CASSPGQPGEQYF
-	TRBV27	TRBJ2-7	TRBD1	TGTGCCAGCAGTTTAGGTCGGGACAGGGGCGAGCAGTACTTC	CASSLGRDRGEQYF
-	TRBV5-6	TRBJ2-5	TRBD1	TGTGCCAGCTATAACCGGGACAGACAAGAGACCCAGTACTTC	CASYNRDRQETQYF
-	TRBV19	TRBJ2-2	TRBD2	TGTGCCAGTAGTATAAGCTCTAGCGGGTCTGTAAACACCGGGGAGCTGTTTTTT	CASSISSSGSVNTGELFF
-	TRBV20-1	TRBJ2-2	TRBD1	TGCAGTGCCATAGGGACAGGGAACACCGGGGAGCTGTTTTTT	CSAIGTGNTGELFF
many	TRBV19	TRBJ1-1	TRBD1	TGTGCCATTTCAGGGGGCGCAGGCACTGAAGCTTTCTTT	CAISGGAGTEAFF
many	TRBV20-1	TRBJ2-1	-	TGCAGTGCTAGAGAGGCTAGTTCCTACAATGAGCAGTTCTTC	CSAREASSYNEQFF
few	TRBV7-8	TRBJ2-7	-	TGTGCCAGCAGCGTAGACTTACGGACGCAACCTATGTGGGAGCAGTACTTC	CASSVDLRTQPMWEQYF
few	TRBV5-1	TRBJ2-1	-	TGCGCCAGCAGCTTCGGAGCGGGCCTCCTCTACAATGAGCAGTTCTTC	CASSFGAGLLYNEQFF
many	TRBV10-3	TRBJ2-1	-	TGTGCCATCAGTGAGTCCTTAGGGACTTGGGGGTCCTATGAGCAGTTCTTC	CAISESLGTWGSYEQFF
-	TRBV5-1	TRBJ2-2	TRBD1	TGCGCCACCCTCGACAGGGCCACCGGGGAGCTGTTTTTT	CATLDRATGELFF
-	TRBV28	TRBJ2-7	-	TGTGCCAGCAGCCGTCCCTTAGGGGGCGAGCAGTACTTC	CASSRPLGGEQYF
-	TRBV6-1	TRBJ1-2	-	TGTGCCAGCAGTGAAGGGACATACAAAGGAGGCTACACCTTC	CASSEGTYKGGYTF
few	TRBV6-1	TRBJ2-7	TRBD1	TGTGCCAGTCGAATTCCGGGACAGGGGTACGAGCAGTACTTC	CASRIPGQGYEQYF
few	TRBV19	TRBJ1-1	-	TGTGCCAGTACCGCCGGACGGGTAGAAGCTTTCTTT	CASTAGRVEAFF
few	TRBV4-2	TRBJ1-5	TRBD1	TGTGCCAGCAGCCAGAACAGGGGGCAAAGCAATCAGCCCCAGCATTTT	CASSQNRGQSNQPQHF